Listed here is a single T cell receptor (beta chain). The antigen is unknown. The V and J ends lost 2 bases and 3 bases, in that order; junction bases with no gene match: 4. CDR3 length: 14 residues. Germline V gene data show CDR1 as SEHNR and CDR2 as FQNEAQ (reference sequence). During its preparation, the TCRbeta library received unique molecular identifiers. TCRdb redid the calling of the PCR reads with MiXCR, one entry per CDR3 protein. There are some 120,000 distinct CDR3 sequences in the sample; around a tenth occur only once, and roughly a third lies in the top ten. These data belong to a study of T-cell reconstitution after alpha-beta-depleted transplantation in children. Study findings and constraints: Alpha-beta T cells present about two months after transplant were reported to originate from several hundred expanded graft clones. High day-60 TCRbeta diversity in some patients came from surviving recipient T cells and thymic progenitors. T-cell counts and diversity at one year post-transplant came mainly from newly produced T cells.

V is TRBV7-9 and J is TRBJ2-7, with 7 bases fitting TRBD1. The clonotype originates from a boy aged 2-9 years with acute lymphoblastic leukemia, due to receive a stem cell transplant. This sample comprised PBMCs, obtained before TCRalphabeta/CD19-depleted stem cell transplant. Here the CDR3 reads CASSLPQGVYEQYF. The CDR3 region has the DNA TGTGCCAGCAGCTTACCCCAGGGGGTCTACGAGCAGTACTTC.